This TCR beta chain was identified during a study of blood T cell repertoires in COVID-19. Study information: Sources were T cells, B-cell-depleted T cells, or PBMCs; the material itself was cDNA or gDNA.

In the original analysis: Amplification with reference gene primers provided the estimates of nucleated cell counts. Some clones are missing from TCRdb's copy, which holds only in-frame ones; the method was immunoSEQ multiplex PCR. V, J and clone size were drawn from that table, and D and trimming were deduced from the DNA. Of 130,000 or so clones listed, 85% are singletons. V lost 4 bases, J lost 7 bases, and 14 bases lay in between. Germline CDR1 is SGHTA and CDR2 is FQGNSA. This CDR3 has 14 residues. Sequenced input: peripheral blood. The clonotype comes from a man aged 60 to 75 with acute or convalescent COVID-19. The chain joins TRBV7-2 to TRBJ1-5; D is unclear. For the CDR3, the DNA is TGTGCCAGCAGCTCTGGAGAACACTGGCAGCCCCAGCATTTT. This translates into CASSSGEHWQPQHF.